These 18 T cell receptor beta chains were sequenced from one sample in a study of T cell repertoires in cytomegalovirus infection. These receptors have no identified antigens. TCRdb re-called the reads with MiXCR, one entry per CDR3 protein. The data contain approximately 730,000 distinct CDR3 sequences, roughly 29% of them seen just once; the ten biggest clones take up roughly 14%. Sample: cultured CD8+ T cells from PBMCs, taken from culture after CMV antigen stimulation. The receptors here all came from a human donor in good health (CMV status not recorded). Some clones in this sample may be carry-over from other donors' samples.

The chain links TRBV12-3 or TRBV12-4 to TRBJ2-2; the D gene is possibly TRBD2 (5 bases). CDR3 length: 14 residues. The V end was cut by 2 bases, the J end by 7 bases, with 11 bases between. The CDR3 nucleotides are TGTGCCAGCAGTTTAACCCCCGAGGGCGGGGAGCTGTTTTTT. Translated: CASSLTPEGGELFF.

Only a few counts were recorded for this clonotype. The CDR3 coding sequence is TGTGCCAGCAGTGAAGGACTAGCGGGGGCCTACGAGCAGTACTTC. Its translation: CASSEGLAGAYEQYF. The chain recombines TRBV6-1 with TRBJ2-7; 12 bases are a match to TRBD2. This CDR3 has 15 amino acids. Germline values: CDR1 MNHNS, CDR2 SASEGT. V was clipped by 1 base and J by 2 bases; unmatched bases: 0.

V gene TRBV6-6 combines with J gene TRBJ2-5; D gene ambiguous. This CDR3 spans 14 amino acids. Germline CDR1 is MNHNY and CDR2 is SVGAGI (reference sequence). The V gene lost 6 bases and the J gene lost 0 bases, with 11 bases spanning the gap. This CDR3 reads CASSKGPYQETQYF. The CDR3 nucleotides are TGTGCCAGCAGCAAAGGGCCGTACCAAGAGACCCAGTACTTC.

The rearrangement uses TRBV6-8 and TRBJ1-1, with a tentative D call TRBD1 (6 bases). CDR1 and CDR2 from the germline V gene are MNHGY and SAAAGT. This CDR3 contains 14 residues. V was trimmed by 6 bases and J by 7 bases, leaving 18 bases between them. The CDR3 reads CASSYRDPIREAFF. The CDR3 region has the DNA TGTGCCAGCAGCTACAGGGACCCGATCCGTGAAGCTTTCTTT.

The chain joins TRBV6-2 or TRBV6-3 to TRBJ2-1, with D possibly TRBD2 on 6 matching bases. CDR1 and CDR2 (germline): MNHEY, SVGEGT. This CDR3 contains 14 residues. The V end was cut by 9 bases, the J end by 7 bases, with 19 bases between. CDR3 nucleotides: TGTGCCAGTACCCTATCCGGGACTGTGAATGAGCAGTTCTTC. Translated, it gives CASTLSGTVNEQFF.

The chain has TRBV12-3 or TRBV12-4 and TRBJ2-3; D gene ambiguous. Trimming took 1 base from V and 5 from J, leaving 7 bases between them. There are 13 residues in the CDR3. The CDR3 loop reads CASSLVGRDTQYF. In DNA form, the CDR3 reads TGTGCCAGCAGTTTAGTCGGAAGAGATACGCAGTATTTT.

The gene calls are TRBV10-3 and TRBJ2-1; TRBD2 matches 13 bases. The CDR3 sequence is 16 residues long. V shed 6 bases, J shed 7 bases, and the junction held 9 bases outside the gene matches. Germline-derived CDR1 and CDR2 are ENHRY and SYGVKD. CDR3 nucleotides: TGTGCCATCAGGATGACTAGCGGGGGGTCTGGGAATGAGCAGTTCTTC. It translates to CAIRMTSGGSGNEQFF.

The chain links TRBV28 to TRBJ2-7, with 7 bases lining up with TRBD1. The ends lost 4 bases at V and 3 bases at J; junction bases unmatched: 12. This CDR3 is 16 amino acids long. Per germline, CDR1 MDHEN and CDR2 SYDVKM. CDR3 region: CASSSSGTEHFYEQYV. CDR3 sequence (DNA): TGTGCCAGCAGTTCCTCCGGGACAGAGCATTTCTACGAGCAGTACGTC.

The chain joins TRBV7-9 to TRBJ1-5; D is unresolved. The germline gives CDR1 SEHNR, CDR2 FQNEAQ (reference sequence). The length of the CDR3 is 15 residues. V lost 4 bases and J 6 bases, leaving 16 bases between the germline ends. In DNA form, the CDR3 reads TGTGCCAGCAGCTCCCCGGTGGAGGGAGGTCAGCCCCAGCATTTT. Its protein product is CASSSPVEGGQPQHF.

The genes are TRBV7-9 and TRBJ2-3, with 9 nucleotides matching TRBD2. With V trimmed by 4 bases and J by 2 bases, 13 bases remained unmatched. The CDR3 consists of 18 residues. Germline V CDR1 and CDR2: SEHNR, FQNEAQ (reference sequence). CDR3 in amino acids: CASSSPLTGGGATDTQYF. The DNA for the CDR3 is TGTGCCAGCAGCTCCCCTCTTACTGGCGGGGGGGCCACAGATACGCAGTATTTT.

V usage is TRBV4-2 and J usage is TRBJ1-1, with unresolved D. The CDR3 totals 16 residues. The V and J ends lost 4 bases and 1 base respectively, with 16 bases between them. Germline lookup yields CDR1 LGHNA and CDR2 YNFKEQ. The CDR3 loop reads CASSLPGRQTNTEAFF. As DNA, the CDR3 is TGTGCCAGCAGCCTCCCTGGTCGGCAGACGAACACTGAAGCTTTCTTT.

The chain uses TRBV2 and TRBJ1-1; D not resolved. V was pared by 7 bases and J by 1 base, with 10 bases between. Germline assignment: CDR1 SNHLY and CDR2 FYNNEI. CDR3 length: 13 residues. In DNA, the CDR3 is TGTGCCAGCATGACCCCCGAGAACACTGAAGCTTTCTTT. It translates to CASMTPENTEAFF.

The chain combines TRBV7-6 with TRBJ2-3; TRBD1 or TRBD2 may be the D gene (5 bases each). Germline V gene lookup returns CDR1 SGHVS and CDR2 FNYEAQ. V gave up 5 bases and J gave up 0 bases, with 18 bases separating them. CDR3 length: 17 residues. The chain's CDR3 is CASSQPPEGPSTDTQYF. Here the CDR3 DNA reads TGTGCCAGCAGCCAGCCGCCCGAGGGGCCCAGCACAGATACGCAGTATTTT.

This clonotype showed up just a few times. DNA of the CDR3: TGTGCCAGCAGCCCCCCCCGCGGAGGCACTGAAGCTTTCTTT. Translated: CASSPPRGGTEAFF. The J gene is TRBJ1-1, the V gene TRBV7-9; D gene ambiguous. This CDR3 comprises 14 residues. Looked up from germline, CDR1 is SEHNR and CDR2 is FQNEAQ (reference sequence). Trimming removed 5 bases at V and 4 bases at J, with 14 bases between.

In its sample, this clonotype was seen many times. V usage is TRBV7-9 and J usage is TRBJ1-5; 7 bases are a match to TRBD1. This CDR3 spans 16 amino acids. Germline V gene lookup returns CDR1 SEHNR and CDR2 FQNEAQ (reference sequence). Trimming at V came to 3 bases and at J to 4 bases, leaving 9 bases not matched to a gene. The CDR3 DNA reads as TGTGCCAGCAGCTTTTGGAGACAGGGTCAGAATCAGCCCCAGCATTTT. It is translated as CASSFWRQGQNQPQHF. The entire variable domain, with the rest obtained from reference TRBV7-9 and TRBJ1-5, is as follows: DTGVSQNPRHKITKRGQNVTFRCDPISEHNRLYWYRQTLGQGPEFLTYFQNEAQLEKSRLLSDRFSAERPKGSFSTLEIQRTEQGDSAMYLCASSFWRQGQNQPQHFGDGTRLSIL.

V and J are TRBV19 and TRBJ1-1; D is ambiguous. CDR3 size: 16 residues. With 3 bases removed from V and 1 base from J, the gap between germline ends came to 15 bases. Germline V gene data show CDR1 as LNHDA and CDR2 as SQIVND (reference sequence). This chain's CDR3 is CASSIPLGFANTEAFF. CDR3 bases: TGTGCCAGTAGTATCCCCTTGGGGTTCGCGAACACTGAAGCTTTCTTT. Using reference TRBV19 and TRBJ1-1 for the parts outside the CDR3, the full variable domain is DGGITQSPKYLFRKEGQNVTLSCEQNLNHDAMYWYRQDPGQGLRLIYYSQIVNDFQKGDIAEGYSVSREKKESFPLTVTSAQKNPTAFYLCASSIPLGFANTEAFFGQGTRLTVV.

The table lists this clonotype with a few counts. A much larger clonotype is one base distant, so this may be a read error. In DNA, the CDR3 is TGTGCCAGCAGTCCCGGGACAATCTATGGCTACACCTTC. Protein: CASSPGTIYGYTF. The V call is TRBV12-3 or TRBV12-4, the J call TRBJ1-2; D is possibly TRBD1 (6 bases). The CDR3 is made up of 13 amino acids. V shed 5 bases and J shed 4 bases, with 11 bases lying between them.

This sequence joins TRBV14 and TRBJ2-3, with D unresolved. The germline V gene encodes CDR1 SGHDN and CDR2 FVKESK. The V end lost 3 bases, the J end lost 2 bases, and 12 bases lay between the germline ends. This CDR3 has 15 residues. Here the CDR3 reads CASSQWSPFTDTQYF. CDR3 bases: TGTGCCAGCAGCCAGTGGTCCCCGTTCACAGATACGCAGTATTTT.